This entry lists 8 T cell receptor beta chains sequenced from one sample in a study of blood T cell repertoires in COVID-19. Method: immunoSEQ multiplex PCR; TCRdb's copy keeps in-frame clones and lacks some. Of over 150,000 clones listed, around 80% are singletons. Sequenced sample: PBMCs or T cells enriched from blood (not recorded which). These receptors all stem from a woman aged 70 to 79 in a cohort exposed to, infected with or recovered from COVID-19 (not recorded which).

On this clone itself: Distinct nucleotide sequences in the sample also encode this CDR3. CDR3 nucleotide sequence: TGTGCCAGCAATCGGCAGGGAAGCTCCTACGAGCAGTACTTC. Its translation: CASNRQGSSYEQYF. This chain joins TRBV28 and TRBJ2-7; weak D call: TRBD1 (5 bases). Trimming cost V 7 bases and J 0 bases, with 13 bases left between them. CDR1 is MDHEN, CDR2 SYDVKM, per germline. There are 14 residues in the CDR3.

CDR3 sequence reads: CASSLEGTGLAFF. For the CDR3, the DNA is TGCGCCAGCAGCTTGGAAGGGACAGGGTTGGCTTTCTTT. This chain uses TRBV5-1 with TRBJ1-1; 9 nucleotides line up with TRBD1. The CDR3 is made up of 13 amino acids. J was trimmed by 11 bases and V by 0 bases; bases with no gene match: 5. Germline V gene data show CDR1 as SGHRS and CDR2 as YFSETQ.

This chain connects TRBV2 to TRBJ2-5; 8 bases line up with TRBD1. The CDR3 has 14 residues. CDR1 and CDR2 (germline): SNHLY, FYNNEI. V was pared by 4 bases and J by 1 base, with 2 bases of the junction left unmatched. The chain's CDR3 is CASSADRGQETQYF. The DNA of the CDR3 is TGTGCCAGCAGTGCCGACAGGGGCCAAGAGACCCAGTACTTC. Drawing the rest from reference TRBV2 and TRBJ2-5, the complete variable domain is EPEVTQTPSHQVTQMGQEVILRCVPISNHLYFYWYRQILGQKVEFLVSFYNNEISEKSEIFDDQFSVERPDGSNFTLKIRSTKLEDSAMYFCASSADRGQETQYFGPGTRLLVL.

This chain joins TRBV2 and TRBJ2-5, with 7 bases identical to TRBD2. The CDR3 runs 14 residues. Germline V gene data show CDR1 as SNHLY and CDR2 as FYNNEI. The V segment lost 6 bases and the J segment 1 base; nucleotides outside the gene matches: 5. CDR3 in DNA: TGTGCCAGCAGCGGGACTATCCCCCAAGAGACCCAGTACTTC. It encodes CASSGTIPQETQYF.

The J gene is TRBJ2-7, the V gene TRBV19, with D perhaps matching TRBD2 (6 bases). V lost 9 bases to trimming and J lost 5 bases, with 20 bases between them. CDR3 size: 14 residues. Germline V gene data show CDR1 as LNHDA and CDR2 as SQIVND (reference sequence). The CDR3 here is CASKAWTWGDEQYF. CDR3 sequence (DNA): TGTGCCAGCAAAGCTTGGACATGGGGGGACGAGCAGTACTTC.

The CDR3 nucleotides are TGTGCCAGCAGCAACAATCAGCCCCAGCATTTT. This codes for CASSNNQPQHF. The chain has TRBV28 and TRBJ1-5, with D hard to call. V gave up 6 bases and J gave up 3 bases, with 3 bases separating them. Germline V lookup: CDR1 MDHEN, CDR2 SYDVKM. This CDR3 is built from 11 residues.

This chain uses TRBV7-9 with TRBJ1-1; weak D call: TRBD1 (6 bases). The germline V gene encodes CDR1 SEHNR and CDR2 FQNEAQ (reference sequence). CDR3 length: 13 residues. V was pared by 4 bases and J by 8 bases, with 14 bases between. The CDR3: CASSSTGLPEAFF. As DNA, the CDR3 is TGTGCCAGCAGCTCGACAGGACTCCCCGAAGCTTTCTTT.

This clone has a single count. The gene calls are TRBV7-2 and TRBJ2-7; 8 bases fit TRBD2. Looked up from germline, CDR1 is SGHTA and CDR2 is FQGNSA. J gave up 3 bases and V 5 bases, and 6 bases lay outside the gene matches. This CDR3 has 14 amino acids. The DNA for the CDR3 is TGTGCCAGCAGCCGGACAGCGGGAGTCTACGAGCAGTACTTC. This sequence encodes CASSRTAGVYEQYF.